Listed below are T cell receptor beta chains from one sample, sequenced in a study of Graves' ophthalmopathy and Graves' hyperthyroidism. TCRdb passed the multiplex PCR reads through MiXCR, listing each CDR3 protein once. Found here are under 350,000 distinct CDR3 sequences, roughly 15% of them singletons; the top ten hold 10% to 15%. What was sequenced was peripheral blood. These receptors came from an adult man with Graves' ophthalmopathy. CDR3s include the opening cysteine and the closing phenylalanine or tryptophan. D genes are given only for firm matches. The size entry is marked missing in some rows and otherwise reads once, few, many or a size class.

>many|TRBD2|TRBV7-9|TRBJ2-7
CASSYPELAETYEQYF
TGTGCCAGCAGCTACCCTGAGCTAGCGGAGACCTACGAGCAGTACTTC
>many|.|TRBV2|TRBJ1-2
CASSLNRDPLYVGYTF
TGTGCCAGCAGCCTCAACCGGGATCCGCTGTATGTCGGCTACACCTTC
>many|.|TRBV6-4|TRBJ2-2
CASSEKGSIGELFF
TGTGCCAGCAGTGAAAAGGGATCGATCGGGGAGCTGTTTTTT
>.|TRBD1|TRBV12-3/TRBV12-4|TRBJ2-2
CASSTDRSANTGELFF
TGTGCCAGCAGTACGGACAGGTCTGCGAACACCGGGGAGCTGTTTTTT
>many|TRBD1|TRBV11-1|TRBJ2-7
CASSLQNRGGGDEQYF
TGTGCCAGCAGCTTACAGAACAGGGGTGGGGGAGACGAGCAGTACTTC
>few|.|TRBV30|TRBJ1-5
CAWTAQDNQPQRF
TGTGCATGGACTGCACAGGACAATCAGCCCCAGCGTTTT
>many|TRBD1|TRBV13|TRBJ1-2
CASSYRGEAGYTF
TGTGCCAGCAGCTACAGGGGAGAGGCTGGCTACACCTTC
>.|TRBD1|TRBV2|TRBJ1-2
CASSLGDRTLYGYTF
TGTGCCAGCAGCCTGGGGGACAGAACCCTCTATGGCTACACCTTC
>many|.|TRBV10-3|TRBJ1-6
CAISGTRNSPLHF
TGTGCCATCAGTGGGACGAGGAATTCACCCCTCCACTTT
>many|.|TRBV6-2/TRBV6-3|TRBJ1-1
CASSPVSGGTEAFF
TGTGCCAGCAGCCCGGTATCAGGCGGCACTGAAGCTTTCTTT
>few|TRBD1|TRBV7-2|TRBJ2-7
CVSSLAGTGLYEQYF
TGTGTCAGCAGCTTAGCTGGGACAGGGCTCTACGAGCAGTACTTC
>many|.|TRBV9|TRBJ2-2
CASSPDLLGGNTGELFF
TGTGCCAGCAGCCCCGACCTATTGGGGGGGAACACCGGGGAGCTGTTTTTT
>many|TRBD1|TRBV11-3|TRBJ1-3
CASSLGTDSGNTIYF
TGTGCCAGCAGCCTCGGGACAGACTCTGGAAACACCATATATTTT
>many|TRBD1|TRBV28|TRBJ1-2
CASRGSPGQPGPGF
TGTGCCAGCAGGGGGTCCCCGGGACAGCCTGGACCCGGCTTC
>many|.|TRBV19|TRBJ2-7
CASSPLMDESYEQYF
TGTGCCAGTAGTCCTCTAATGGACGAATCCTACGAGCAGTACTTC
>many|TRBD1|TRBV7-6|TRBJ2-7
CASSSWDRGYEQYF
TGTGCCAGCAGCTCCTGGGACAGGGGCTACGAGCAGTACTTC
>many|.|TRBV7-3|TRBJ2-7
CASSYEYSYEQYF
TGTGCCAGCAGCTACGAATATTCCTACGAGCAGTACTTC
>.|.|TRBV7-2|TRBJ2-5
CASSPALKETQYF
TGTGCCAGCAGCCCTGCGTTAAAGGAGACCCAGTACTTC
>many|TRBD1|TRBV4-2|TRBJ2-7
CASSQVRTGYYEQYF
TGTGCCAGCAGCCAAGTTAGGACAGGGTATTACGAGCAGTACTTC
>many|TRBD1|TRBV6-5|TRBJ1-2
CASSSQGVGYTF
TGTGCCAGCAGTTCACAGGGGGTTGGCTACACCTTC
>many|TRBD1|TRBV11-2|TRBJ1-1
CASSLSTGLHTEAFF
TGTGCCAGCAGCTTATCGACAGGGCTACACACTGAAGCTTTCTTT
>many|.|TRBV20-1|TRBJ1-1
CSAVRKAEAFF
TGCAGTGCGGTTCGTAAGGCTGAAGCTTTCTTT
>few|.|TRBV11-2|TRBJ2-2
CASSLLNQGNSGELFF
TGTGCCAGCAGCTTGCTGAACCAGGGGAACTCCGGGGAGCTGTTTTTT
>many|.|TRBV29-1|TRBJ1-5
CSVEDLARGGHSNQPQHF
TGCAGCGTTGAAGATCTGGCCAGGGGAGGGCATAGCAATCAGCCCCAGCATTTT
>many|.|TRBV27|TRBJ1-1
CASRRGDQKNTEAFF
TGTGCCAGCAGACGCGGAGACCAGAAGAACACTGAAGCTTTCTTT
>.|TRBD1|TRBV28|TRBJ2-5
CASRRTGVQETQYF
TGTGCCAGCAGACGGACAGGGGTACAAGAGACCCAGTACTTC
>many|TRBD1|TRBV11-1|TRBJ2-7
CASSFRGPGEQYF
TGTGCCAGCAGCTTTAGGGGGCCGGGCGAGCAGTACTTC
>many|TRBD1|TRBV29-1|TRBJ2-7
CSVKTGTGKEQYF
TGCAGCGTCAAGACCGGGACAGGGAAGGAGCAGTACTTC
>many|.|TRBV6-2/TRBV6-3|TRBJ2-7
CASSYSHRDKYF
TGTGCCAGCAGTTACTCCCACCGGGACAAGTACTTC
>many|TRBD1|TRBV6-1|TRBJ2-7
CASSRPGQGMAEQYF
TGTGCCAGCAGCCGACCGGGACAGGGTATGGCCGAGCAGTACTTC
>many|TRBD1|TRBV7-9|TRBJ1-6
CASSATGPNSPLHF
TGTGCCAGCAGCGCGACAGGGCCTAATTCACCCCTCCACTTT
>many|.|TRBV27|TRBJ1-2
CASSAGTHYGYTF
TGTGCCAGCAGCGCCGGGACTCACTATGGCTACACCTTC
>many|TRBD1|TRBV12-3/TRBV12-4|TRBJ1-3
CASSTWDRGGRNTIYF
TGTGCCAGCAGTACTTGGGACAGGGGGGGAAGGAACACCATATATTTT
>few|.|TRBV6-2/TRBV6-3|TRBJ1-5
CASSYSMGRGMSNQPQHF
TGTGCCAGCAGTTACTCGATGGGCAGGGGTATGAGCAATCAGCCCCAGCATTTT
>many|.|TRBV5-1|TRBJ1-6
CASSLGPIAGRILRSPLHF
TGCGCCAGCAGCTTGGGTCCTATCGCGGGACGGATTTTGAGGTCACCCCTCCACTTT
>many|.|TRBV5-6|TRBJ1-1
CASSFASPGDTEAFF
TGTGCCAGCAGCTTCGCCTCCCCGGGGGACACTGAAGCTTTCTTT
>many|.|TRBV19|TRBJ1-2
CASSYIGTVDGYTF
TGTGCCAGTAGCTATATCGGGACCGTGGATGGCTACACCTTC